This T cell receptor (beta chain) was identified during a study of T cell repertoires in cytomegalovirus infection. With regard to this clonotype: The target antigen is unknown.

Study-level findings and limits: HLA-C-restricted TCR beta clonotypes specific for CMV led the ex vivo response.

V lost 5 bases, J lost 4 bases, and 7 bases stayed unmatched. Per the germline V gene, CDR1 is SGHAT and CDR2 is FQNNGV. The CDR3 extends over 16 amino acids. Using its own MiXCR run on the reads, TCRdb lists one record per CDR3 protein. The table includes hundreds of thousands of distinct CDR3 sequences, roughly 35% detected once. The receptor comes from a human donor in good health (CMV status not recorded). Some clones in this sample may be carry-over from other donors' samples. Sequenced material: PBMCs. The rearrangement uses TRBV11-2 and TRBJ2-1, with 11 bases that match TRBD2. CDR3: CASSPQLAGVYNEQFF. In DNA, the CDR3 is TGTGCCAGCAGCCCCCAACTAGCGGGGGTTTACAATGAGCAGTTCTTC. Drawing the rest from reference TRBV11-2 and TRBJ2-1, the complete variable domain is EAGVAQSPRYKIIEKRQSVAFWCNPISGHATLYWYQQILGQGPKLLIQFQNNGVVDDSQLPKDRFSAERLKGVDSTLKIQPAKLEDSAVYLCASSPQLAGVYNEQFFGPGTRLTVL.